Below, one T cell receptor (beta chain) is given with its context. This sample stems from a study of cytomegalovirus exposure and HLA in healthy donors. PCR employed 60 Vbeta and 13 Jbeta primers. The protocol was immunoSEQ multiplex PCR, while the TCRdb copy is restricted to in-frame clones and leaves out a portion. This sample has about 150,000 clones; roughly 79% occur once, and the top ten carry 1.5% to 1.9%. The CDR3 spans 14 residues. Germline V gene lookup returns CDR1 SGHAT and CDR2 FQDESV (reference sequence). The V and J ends lost 0 bases and 7 bases respectively, with 10 bases between them.

What was sequenced was PBMCs. This sequence was found in a man between 40 and 49 years old in good health and CMV-seronegative. The rearrangement joins TRBV11-1 to TRBJ2-1; unclear D gene. The CDR3, as DNA: TGTGCCAGCAGCTTAGCGCTTCAGTCTAATGAGCAGTTCTTC. This codes for CASSLALQSNEQFF.